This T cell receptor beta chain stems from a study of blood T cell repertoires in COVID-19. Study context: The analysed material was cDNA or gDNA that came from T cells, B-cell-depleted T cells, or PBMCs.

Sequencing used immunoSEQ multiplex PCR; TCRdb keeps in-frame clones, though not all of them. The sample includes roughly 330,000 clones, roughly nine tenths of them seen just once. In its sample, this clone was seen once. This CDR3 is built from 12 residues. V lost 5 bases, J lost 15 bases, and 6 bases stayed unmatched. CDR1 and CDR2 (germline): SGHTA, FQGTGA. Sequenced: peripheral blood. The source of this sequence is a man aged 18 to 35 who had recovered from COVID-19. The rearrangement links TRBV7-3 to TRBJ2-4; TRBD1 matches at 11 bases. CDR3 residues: CASSPGQGATYF. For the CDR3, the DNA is TGTGCCAGCAGCCCCGGACAGGGGGCTACGTACTTC.